This TCR beta chain was identified during a study of blood T cell repertoires in COVID-19. Authors' data handling: For nucleated cells, counts were estimated from reference gene primer amplification. The method was immunoSEQ multiplex PCR; TCRdb's version includes in-frame clones alone and lacks a portion of them. V, J and clone size are those of that table, while D and trimming were read from the DNA. Found here are about 190,000 clones, about 80% of them singletons; the top ten hold roughly 28%. The sequence was obtained from a woman between 65 and 79 years old with acute or convalescent COVID-19. Specimen: peripheral blood.

The CDR3, as DNA: TGCAGCGTTTCCCAGGGGGCTGATGAGCAGTTCTTC. Translation gives CSVSQGADEQFF. The J gene is TRBJ2-1, the V gene TRBV29-1; 8 positions agree with TRBD1. There are 12 residues in the CDR3. Germline CDR1 and CDR2: SQVTM and ANQGSEA. V lost 5 bases and J lost 8; bases outside the gene matches: 5.